This T cell receptor (beta chain) was recorded in a study of shared clonotypes between healthy human individuals. CDR1 GTSNPN and CDR2 SVGIG come from the germline V gene (reference sequence). The CDR3 consists of 13 residues. V lost 0 bases, J lost 5 bases, and 10 bases lay in between. Profiled with immunoSEQ multiplex PCR; TCRdb holds only in-frame clones, not every one. This table has some 2,100,000 clones, 90% to 97% appearing once. The sequence derives from a man in his late teens or twenties in good health. The V gene is TRBV30, the J gene TRBJ2-5; D is ambiguous. Sequenced material: naive CD4+ T cells sorted from blood. Documented subset: CD45RA+ positively selected. The CDR3 DNA reads TGTGCCTGGAGTGTGGGTACCTGGGAGACCCAGTACTTC. It encodes CAWSVGTWETQYF.